Listed below are T cell receptor beta chains from one sample, sequenced in a study of blood T cell repertoires in COVID-19. Sequencing was performed with immunoSEQ multiplex PCR; in TCRdb, only in-frame clones are kept and a portion is missing. The sample records under 200,000 clones, almost 80% being singletons. Sample: peripheral blood. Receptors originate from a man aged 55 to 70 with active or convalescent COVID-19. The CDR3 runs from the conserved cysteine through the conserved F or W. The order of the fields is V gene, clone size, J gene, D gene, CDR3 DNA, CDR3 protein. D genes are given only for firm matches. Expanded clones get a size class; other rows say once, few or many, or leave the size out.

>TRBV9|NA|TRBJ2-7|NA
TGTGCCAGCAGCGTAGGGGGTGCGGGCTCCTACGAGCAGTACTTC
CASSVGGAGSYEQYF
>TRBV29-1|NA|TRBJ1-2|NA
TGCAGCGTTGTGGACACCTCCTATGGCTACACCTTC
CSVVDTSYGYTF
>TRBV28|NA|TRBJ2-3|TRBD1
TGTGCCAGCAGTTTCCAGGCCGGGACAGACAGCACAGATACGCAGTATTTT
CASSFQAGTDSTDTQYF
>TRBV5-4|once|TRBJ2-1|TRBD2
TGTGCCAGCAGCTTGGATCTAGCGGGAGGCAATGAGCAGTTCTTC
CASSLDLAGGNEQFF
>TRBV19|medium-sized|TRBJ1-5|NA
TGTGCCAGTAGTATAGTGAAAGTTCCTCGGGGTCAGCCCCAGCATTTT
CASSIVKVPRGQPQHF
>TRBV9|once|TRBJ1-5|TRBD1
TGTGCCAGCAGCGCCCCGGGACAGGGGGCTCTGGGCAATCAGCCCCAGCATTTT
CASSAPGQGALGNQPQHF
>TRBV12-5|many|TRBJ1-6|TRBD1
TGTGCTAGTGGTTTGGAAGCCTGGGACAGGTCCGGACTGAAAAGGGGACCCCTCCACTTT
CASGLEAWDRSGLKRGPLHF
>TRBV19|NA|TRBJ1-5|NA
TGTGCCAGTAGTAACCACCAAGGGGGAACTCAGCCCCAGCATTTT
CASSNHQGGTQPQHF
>TRBV7-9|NA|TRBJ2-1|TRBD2
TGTGCCAGCAGAGCCCCCGGGACTAGCGGGAGCAATGAGCAGTTCTTC
CASRAPGTSGSNEQFF
>TRBV28|NA|TRBJ2-1|NA
TGTGCCAGCAAACCAGGGGGACTCTACAATGAGCAGTTCTTC
CASKPGGLYNEQFF
>TRBV6-6|few|TRBJ1-5|NA
TGTGCCAGCAGCCCGGGGAGCAATCAGCCCCAGCATTTT
CASSPGSNQPQHF
>TRBV30|NA|TRBJ2-3|NA
TGTGCCAGTGCGGGGACTAGCACAGATACGCAGTATTTT
CASAGTSTDTQYF